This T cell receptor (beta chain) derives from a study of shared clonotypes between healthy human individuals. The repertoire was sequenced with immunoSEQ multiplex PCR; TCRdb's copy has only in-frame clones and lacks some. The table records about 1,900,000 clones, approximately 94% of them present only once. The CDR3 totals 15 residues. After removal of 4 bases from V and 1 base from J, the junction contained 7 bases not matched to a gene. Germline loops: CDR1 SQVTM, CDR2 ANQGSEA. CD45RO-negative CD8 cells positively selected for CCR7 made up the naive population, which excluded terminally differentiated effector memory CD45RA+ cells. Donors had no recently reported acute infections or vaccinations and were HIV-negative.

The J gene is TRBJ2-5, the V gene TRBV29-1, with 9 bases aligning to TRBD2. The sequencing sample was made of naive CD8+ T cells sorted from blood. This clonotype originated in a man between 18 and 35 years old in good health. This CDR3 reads CSVAGTSRFQETQYF. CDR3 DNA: TGCAGCGTTGCCGGGACTAGCAGATTCCAAGAGACCCAGTACTTC. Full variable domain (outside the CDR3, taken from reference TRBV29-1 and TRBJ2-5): SAVISQKPSRDICQRGTSLTIQCQVDSQVTMMFWYRQQPGQSLTLIATANQGSEATYESGFVIDKFPISRPNLTFSTLTVSNMSPEDSSIYLCSVAGTSRFQETQYFGPGTRLLVL.